Listed below are T cell receptor beta chains from one sample, sequenced in a study of T cell responses to AZD1222 COVID-19 vaccine. The assay was immunoSEQ multiplex PCR, and TCRdb's table has in-frame clones only and misses some. The table lists fewer than 120,000 clones, roughly 90% of them singletons. The sample here was peripheral blood, taken on day 0 of AZD1222 vaccination. The receptors here all came from an adult in good health. Each CDR3 is given with its conserved first and last residue. The order of the fields is J gene, V gene, clone size, D gene, CDR3 DNA, CDR3 protein. A D gene is named only where the DNA matches it firmly. Clone sizes are given selectively: once, few, many, or a class where the clone is expanded.

j_gene: TRBJ1-5; v_gene: TRBV7-9; abundance: .; d_gene: .; CDR3nt: TGTGCCAGCAGCTTAGGCGACAGGCTTAGCAATCAGCCCCAGCATTTT; CDR3aa: CASSLGDRLSNQPQHF
j_gene: TRBJ2-6; v_gene: TRBV3-1/TRBV3-2; abundance: .; d_gene: TRBD1; CDR3nt: TGTGCCAGCAGCTCGACAGGGGCTGGGGCCAACGTCCTGACTTTC; CDR3aa: CASSSTGAGANVLTF
j_gene: TRBJ1-1; v_gene: TRBV3-1/TRBV3-2; abundance: .; d_gene: .; CDR3nt: TGTGCCAGCAGCCAAGATCTACAGGGCCCAACCCCTATGGACACTGAAGCTTTCTTT; CDR3aa: CASSQDLQGPTPMDTEAFF
j_gene: TRBJ1-3; v_gene: TRBV12-3/TRBV12-4; abundance: once; d_gene: .; CDR3nt: TGTGCCAGCAGCCCATTCTCTGGAAACACCATATATTTT; CDR3aa: CASSPFSGNTIYF
j_gene: TRBJ2-2; v_gene: TRBV29-1; abundance: .; d_gene: TRBD2; CDR3nt: TGCAGCGTTGTTGGGACTAGCCACACCGGGGAGCTGTTTTTT; CDR3aa: CSVVGTSHTGELFF
j_gene: TRBJ1-4; v_gene: TRBV2; abundance: once; d_gene: TRBD1; CDR3nt: TGTGCCAGCTTACTTACAGGGGGCAGGGCTAATGAAAAACTGTTTTTT; CDR3aa: CASLLTGGRANEKLFF
j_gene: TRBJ1-2; v_gene: TRBV10-3; abundance: .; d_gene: .; CDR3nt: TGTGCCATCAGTGAGCGGGCCCCAGAAGGCTACACCTTC; CDR3aa: CAISERAPEGYTF
j_gene: TRBJ1-5; v_gene: TRBV11-2; abundance: .; d_gene: .; CDR3nt: TGTGCCAGCAGCATGGGGACTAGACAGCCCCAGCATTTT; CDR3aa: CASSMGTRQPQHF
j_gene: TRBJ1-3; v_gene: TRBV11-2; abundance: .; d_gene: .; CDR3nt: TGTGCCAGCAGTTTTGCCGACAGGTCCTCTTCCAGCCCCATATATTTT; CDR3aa: CASSFADRSSSSPIYF
j_gene: TRBJ1-1; v_gene: TRBV6-5; abundance: once; d_gene: .; CDR3nt: TGTGCCAGCAGTTACCAAGGGTTAGTTACTGAAGCTTTCTTT; CDR3aa: CASSYQGLVTEAFF
j_gene: TRBJ2-7; v_gene: TRBV5-4; abundance: .; d_gene: TRBD1; CDR3nt: TGTGCCAGCAGCTTGGTGACAGGGCCTATCGAGCAGTACTTC; CDR3aa: CASSLVTGPIEQYF
j_gene: TRBJ1-5; v_gene: TRBV7-2; abundance: .; d_gene: .; CDR3nt: TGTGCCAGCAGCCCCCAGGGGCGCAATCAGCCCCAGCATTTT; CDR3aa: CASSPQGRNQPQHF
j_gene: TRBJ1-4; v_gene: TRBV6-5; abundance: .; d_gene: .; CDR3nt: TGTGCCAGCAGCGTTCAGGGGATGACTAATGAAAAACTGTTTTTT; CDR3aa: CASSVQGMTNEKLFF
j_gene: TRBJ1-5; v_gene: TRBV6-6; abundance: .; d_gene: TRBD1; CDR3nt: TGTGCCAGCAGTCCCGGGACAGGGGAAAGCAATCAGCCCCAGCATTTT; CDR3aa: CASSPGTGESNQPQHF
j_gene: TRBJ2-7; v_gene: TRBV19; abundance: .; d_gene: TRBD2; CDR3nt: TGTGCCAGTAGTGCGGGACTAGCGGACACCTACGAGCAGTACTTC; CDR3aa: CASSAGLADTYEQYF
j_gene: TRBJ2-7; v_gene: TRBV5-1; abundance: .; d_gene: TRBD2; CDR3nt: TGCGCCAGCATTGAGGTAGCGGGAGGGCCAGGCGAGCAGTACTTC; CDR3aa: CASIEVAGGPGEQYF